These 14 T cell receptor beta chains originate from one sample sequenced in a study of regulatory T cells. Findings and limits, study-wide: CD3G-deficient patients' regulatory T cells showed reduced Shannon diversity versus autologous conventional CD4+ and control regulatory cells.

The primer mix had 52 TRBV and 13 TRBJ primers. Sequencing was performed with immunoSEQ multiplex PCR; in TCRdb, only in-frame clones are kept and a portion is missing. The table lists approximately 2,300 clones, under 95% of them singletons, with 3% in the top ten. The antigens these receptors bind are not known. Sequencing used CD4+ Tregs sorted from blood. The receptors here all came from a child younger than 18 with CD3G deficiency.

The chain is built from TRBV7-8 and TRBJ2-7, with 9 bases aligning to TRBD1. The germline V gene has CDR1 SGHVS and CDR2 FQNEAQ. CDR3 length equals 13 residues. V lost 5 bases, J lost 6 bases, and 5 bases stayed unmatched. CDR3 in DNA: TGTGCCAGCAGCGTCGACAGGGGGGGCGAGCAGTACTTC. Protein: CASSVDRGGEQYF.

V and J are TRBV6-6 and TRBJ2-7, with D perhaps matching TRBD2 (6 bases). Trimming removed 2 bases at V and 0 bases at J, with 11 bases between. This CDR3 region has 15 residues. Germline CDR1 reads MNHNY; CDR2 reads SVGAGI (reference sequence). The CDR3 bases are TGTGCCAGCAGTTACGAGCAGGGAGGCTCCTACGAGCAGTACTTC. This translates into CASSYEQGGSYEQYF.

This clone was seen a single time. This chain connects TRBV7-9 to TRBJ2-3, with D perhaps TRBD2 (5 bases). V lost 2 bases and J lost 1, with 7 bases in between. CDR3 length: 14 amino acids. Germline loops: CDR1 SEHNR, CDR2 FQNEAQ (reference sequence). The CDR3 here is CASSLWGGTDTQYF. The CDR3 nucleotides are TGTGCCAGCAGCTTATGGGGAGGCACAGATACGCAGTATTTT.

The V gene is TRBV6-1, the J gene TRBJ2-1; 9 bases agree with TRBD2. Germline V gene lookup returns CDR1 MNHNS and CDR2 SASEGT. The CDR3 loop spans 14 amino acids. V lost 5 bases and J lost 2; bases outside the gene matches: 1. CDR3 coding DNA: TGTGCCAGCAGTCTAGCGGGAACCTACAATGAGCAGTTCTTC. Amino acid sequence: CASSLAGTYNEQFF.

This clone qualifies as large. The gene calls are TRBV10-3 and TRBJ2-7; 7 bases align to TRBD2. The CDR3 extends over 16 amino acids. Germline trimming cut 8 bases from V and 0 bases from J; bases unmatched to any gene: 13. CDR1 is ENHRY, CDR2 SYGVKD, per germline. CDR3 amino acids: CAISGSSGKSSYEQYF. The CDR3 bases are TGTGCCATCTCAGGCTCTAGCGGAAAAAGCTCCTACGAGCAGTACTTC.

The CDR3 reads CASSSDRGRTYEQYF. The CDR3 coding sequence is TGTGCCAGCAGCTCGGACAGGGGTCGAACCTACGAGCAGTACTTC. The chain carries TRBV7-2 and TRBJ2-7; the match to TRBD1 covers 9 bases. CDR3 size: 15 residues. Trimming cost V 4 bases and J 2 bases; bases outside gene matches: 6. CDR1 SGHTA and CDR2 FQGNSA come from the germline V gene.

The rearrangement joins TRBV28 to TRBJ2-7; weak D call: TRBD2 (5 bases). The V and J ends lost 5 bases and 0 bases respectively, with 14 bases between them. Germline V gives CDR1 MDHEN, CDR2 SYDVKM. CDR3 length: 15 residues. DNA of the CDR3: TGTGCCAGCAGTAGTCCGGGATCTCCCTCCTACGAGCAGTACTTC. Translation gives CASSSPGSPSYEQYF.

The chain uses TRBV18 and TRBJ2-7; TRBD2 matches at 9 bases. This CDR3 is built from 14 residues. Losses at the gene ends were 5 bases for V and 3 bases for J; bases not matched to a gene: 5. Germline CDR1 reads KGHSH; CDR2 reads LQKENI. The CDR3: CASSGSGSIYEQYF. CDR3 DNA: TGTGCCAGCTCAGGTAGCGGGAGCATCTACGAGCAGTACTTC.

J is TRBJ2-7 and V is TRBV21-1; the table assigns TRBD2, which was not confirmed against the DNA. TRBV21-1 is reported as a pseudogene. This CDR3 contains 20 residues. The CDR3 DNA sequence: TGTGCCAGCAGCAAAGGGGCTCCAGCGGGCAGCCCCCCAAGCTCCTACGAGCAGTACTTC. Protein sequence: CASSKGAPAGSPPSSYEQYF.

The rearrangement joins TRBV6-6 to TRBJ2-7, with 10 bases matching TRBD1. Trimming at V came to 6 bases and at J to 3 bases, leaving 2 bases not matched to a gene. Germline CDR1 and CDR2: MNHNY and SVGAGI (reference sequence). There are 13 residues in the CDR3. This chain's CDR3 is CASRRTGGYEQYF. The CDR3 region has the DNA TGTGCCAGCAGACGGACAGGGGGCTACGAGCAGTACTTC.

The chain carries TRBV6-1 and TRBJ2-7; D is undetermined. The CDR3 covers 11 residues. Germline V gene sequence: CDR1 MNHNS, CDR2 SASEGT. Trimming took 4 bases from V and 6 from J, leaving 7 bases between them. The CDR3 bases are TGTGCCAGCAGTGCCGACTCCGAGCAGTACTTC. This codes for CASSADSEQYF.

This sequence joins TRBV10-2 and TRBJ2-1, with D maybe TRBD1 (6 bases). The CDR3 spans 15 residues. Trimming cost V 5 bases and J 7 bases, with 18 bases left between them. The germline V gene has CDR1 WSHSY and CDR2 SAAADI. This CDR3 is CASSHPFRGGNEQFF. CDR3 DNA sequence: TGCGCCAGCAGTCATCCGTTCAGGGGCGGAAATGAGCAGTTCTTC.

The chain links TRBV28 to TRBJ2-1; 7 positions match TRBD2. Germline-derived CDR1 and CDR2 are MDHEN and SYDVKM. The CDR3 runs to 14 residues. The ends lost 6 bases at V and 7 bases at J; junction bases unmatched: 9. This CDR3 is CASSRGGRGNEQFF. CDR3 in DNA: TGTGCCAGCAGCCGCGGGGGTAGAGGGAATGAGCAGTTCTTC.

The chain has TRBV6-1 and TRBJ2-7, with D unresolved. The CDR3 contains 11 residues. Germline-derived CDR1 and CDR2 are MNHNS and SASEGT. The V and J ends lost 2 bases and 4 bases respectively, with 3 bases between them. As DNA, the CDR3 is TGTGCCAGCAGTGAATGGTACGAGCAGTACTTC. Protein product: CASSEWYEQYF.